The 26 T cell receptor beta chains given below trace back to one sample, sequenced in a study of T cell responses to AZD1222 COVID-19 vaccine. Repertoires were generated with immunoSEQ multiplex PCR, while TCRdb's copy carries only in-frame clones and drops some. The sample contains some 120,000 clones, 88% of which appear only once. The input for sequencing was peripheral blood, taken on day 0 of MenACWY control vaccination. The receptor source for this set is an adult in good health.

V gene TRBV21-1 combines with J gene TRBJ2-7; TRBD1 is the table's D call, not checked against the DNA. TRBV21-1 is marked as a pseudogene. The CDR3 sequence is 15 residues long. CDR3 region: CASSKLGQGLYEQYF. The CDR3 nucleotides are TGTGCCAGCAGCAAACTAGGACAGGGTCTCTACGAGCAGTACTTC.

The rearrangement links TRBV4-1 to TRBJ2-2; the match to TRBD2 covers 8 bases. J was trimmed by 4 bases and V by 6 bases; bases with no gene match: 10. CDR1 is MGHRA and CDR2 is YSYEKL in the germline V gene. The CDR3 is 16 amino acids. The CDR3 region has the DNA TGCGCCAGCAGGGGGGGGATCCTAGCGGGCACCGGGGAGCTGTTTTTT. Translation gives CASRGGILAGTGELFF.

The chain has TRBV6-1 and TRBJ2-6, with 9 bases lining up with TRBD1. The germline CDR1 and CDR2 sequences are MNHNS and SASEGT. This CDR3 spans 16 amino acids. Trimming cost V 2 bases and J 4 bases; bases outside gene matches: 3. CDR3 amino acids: CASSETGGAGANVLTF. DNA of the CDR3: TGTGCCAGCAGTGAAACAGGGGGCGCGGGGGCCAACGTCCTGACTTTC.

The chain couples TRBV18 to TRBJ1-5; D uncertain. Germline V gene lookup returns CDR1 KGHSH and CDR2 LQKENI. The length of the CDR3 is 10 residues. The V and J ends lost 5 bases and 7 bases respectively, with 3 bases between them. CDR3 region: CASSSQPQHF. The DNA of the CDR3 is TGTGCCAGCTCATCCCAGCCCCAGCATTTT.

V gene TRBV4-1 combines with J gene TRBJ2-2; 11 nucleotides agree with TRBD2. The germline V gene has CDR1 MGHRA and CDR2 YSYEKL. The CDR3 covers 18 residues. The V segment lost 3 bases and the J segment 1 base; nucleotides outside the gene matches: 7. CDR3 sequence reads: CASSHPGLAALNTGELFF. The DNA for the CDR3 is TGCGCCAGCAGCCACCCGGGACTAGCGGCCCTGAACACCGGGGAGCTGTTTTTT.

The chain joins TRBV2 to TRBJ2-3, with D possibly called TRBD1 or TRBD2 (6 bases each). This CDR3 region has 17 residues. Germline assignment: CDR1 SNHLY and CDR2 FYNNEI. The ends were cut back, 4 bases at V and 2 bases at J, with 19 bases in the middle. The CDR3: CASSGDTRMGLTDTQYF. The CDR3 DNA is TGTGCCAGCAGTGGGGACACAAGAATGGGACTCACAGATACGCAGTATTTT.

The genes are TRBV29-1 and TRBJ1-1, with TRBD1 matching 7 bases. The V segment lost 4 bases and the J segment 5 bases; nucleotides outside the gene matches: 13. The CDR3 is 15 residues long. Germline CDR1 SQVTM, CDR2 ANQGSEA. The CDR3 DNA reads TGCAGCGTTGGGCCTGAATGGGACAGCGGGACTGAAGCTTTCTTT. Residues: CSVGPEWDSGTEAFF.

This CDR3 is CARGAIISTDTQYF. The CDR3, as DNA: TGTGCGCGGGGGGCTATAATCAGCACAGATACGCAGTATTTT. This chain uses TRBV2 with TRBJ2-3, with 8 positions matching TRBD2. This CDR3 region has 14 residues. Germline V gives CDR1 SNHLY, CDR2 FYNNEI.

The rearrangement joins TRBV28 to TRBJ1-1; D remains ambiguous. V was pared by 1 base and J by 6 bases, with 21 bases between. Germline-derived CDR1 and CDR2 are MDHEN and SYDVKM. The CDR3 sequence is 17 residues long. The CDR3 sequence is CASSLYDAGQATAEAFF. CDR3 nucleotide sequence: TGTGCCAGCAGTTTATACGATGCCGGGCAGGCAACGGCTGAAGCTTTCTTT. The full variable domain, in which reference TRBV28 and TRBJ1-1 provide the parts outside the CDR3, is DVKVTQSSRYLVKRTGEKVFLECVQDMDHENMFWYRQDPGLGLRLIYFSYDVKMKEKGDIPEGYSVSREKKERFSLILESASTNQTSMYLCASSLYDAGQATAEAFFGQGTRLTVV.

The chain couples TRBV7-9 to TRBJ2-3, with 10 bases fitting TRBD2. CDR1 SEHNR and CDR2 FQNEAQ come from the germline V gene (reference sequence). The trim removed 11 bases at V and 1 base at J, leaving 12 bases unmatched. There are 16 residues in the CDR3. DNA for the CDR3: TGTGCCGTACAGGACGAGCGGGAGGGCCGCACAGATACGCAGTATTTT. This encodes CAVQDEREGRTDTQYF. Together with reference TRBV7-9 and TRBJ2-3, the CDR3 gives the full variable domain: DTGVSQNPRHKITKRGQNVTFRCDPISEHNRLYWYRQTLGQGPEFLTYFQNEAQLEKSRLLSDRFSAERPKGSFSTLEIQRTEQGDSAMYLCAVQDEREGRTDTQYFGPGTRLTVL.

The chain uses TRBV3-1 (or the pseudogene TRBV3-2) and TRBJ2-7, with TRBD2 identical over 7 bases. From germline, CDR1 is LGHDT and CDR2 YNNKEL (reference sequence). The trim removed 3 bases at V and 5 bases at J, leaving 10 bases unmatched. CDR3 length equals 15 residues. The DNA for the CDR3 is TGTGCCAGCAGCCAGTATGAGACTAGCAGGCACGAGCAGTACTTC. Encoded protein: CASSQYETSRHEQYF.

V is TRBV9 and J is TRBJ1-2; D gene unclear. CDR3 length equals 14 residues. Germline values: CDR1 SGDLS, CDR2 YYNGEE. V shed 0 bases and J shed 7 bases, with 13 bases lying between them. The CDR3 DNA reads TGTGCCAGCAGCGTAGAACAATCTCCTCTTGGCTACACCTTC. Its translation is CASSVEQSPLGYTF.

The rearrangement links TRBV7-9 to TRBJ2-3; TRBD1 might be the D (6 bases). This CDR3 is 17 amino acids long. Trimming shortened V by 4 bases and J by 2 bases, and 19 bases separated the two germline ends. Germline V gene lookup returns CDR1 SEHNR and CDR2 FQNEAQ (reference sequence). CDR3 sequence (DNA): TGTGCCAGCAGCTCGATACAGGGTATAGGCCCCACAGATACGCAGTATTTT. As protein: CASSSIQGIGPTDTQYF.

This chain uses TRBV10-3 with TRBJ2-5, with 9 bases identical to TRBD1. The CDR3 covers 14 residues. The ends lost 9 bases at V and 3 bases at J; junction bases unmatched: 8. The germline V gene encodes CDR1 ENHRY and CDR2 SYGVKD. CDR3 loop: CAMPRDREEETQYF. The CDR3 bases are TGTGCCATGCCCCGGGACAGGGAGGAAGAGACCCAGTACTTC.

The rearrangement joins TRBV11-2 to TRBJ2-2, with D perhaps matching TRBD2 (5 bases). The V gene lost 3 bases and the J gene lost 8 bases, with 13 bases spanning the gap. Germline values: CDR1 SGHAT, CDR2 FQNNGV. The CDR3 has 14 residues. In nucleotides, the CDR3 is TGTGCCAGCAGCTTCGAGGGCGCGCGTGGGGAGCTGTTTTTT. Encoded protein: CASSFEGARGELFF. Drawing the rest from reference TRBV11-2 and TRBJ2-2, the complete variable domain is EAGVAQSPRYKIIEKRQSVAFWCNPISGHATLYWYQQILGQGPKLLIQFQNNGVVDDSQLPKDRFSAERLKGVDSTLKIQPAKLEDSAVYLCASSFEGARGELFFGEGSRLTVL.

DNA for the CDR3: TGTGCCAGCAGCCTTGCTTCTAGCGGGGTCACAGATACGCAGTATTTT. Protein sequence: CASSLASSGVTDTQYF. The J gene is TRBJ2-3, the V gene TRBV28; 9 bases line up with TRBD2. V lost 6 bases, J lost 2 bases, and 9 bases stayed unmatched. The CDR3 extends over 16 amino acids. From germline, CDR1 is MDHEN and CDR2 SYDVKM.

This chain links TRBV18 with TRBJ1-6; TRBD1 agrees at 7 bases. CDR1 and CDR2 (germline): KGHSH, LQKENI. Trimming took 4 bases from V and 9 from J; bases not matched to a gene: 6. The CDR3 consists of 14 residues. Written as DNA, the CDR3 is TGTGCCAGCTCACGCGACAGGGCGGCTTCACCCCTCCACTTT. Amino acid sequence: CASSRDRAASPLHF.

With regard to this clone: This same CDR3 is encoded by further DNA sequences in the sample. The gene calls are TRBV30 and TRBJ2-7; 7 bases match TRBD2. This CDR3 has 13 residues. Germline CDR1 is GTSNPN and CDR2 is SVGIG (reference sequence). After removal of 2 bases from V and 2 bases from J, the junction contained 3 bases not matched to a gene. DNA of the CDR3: TGTGCCTGGAGTCGGGGGACTACCTACGAGCAGTACTTC. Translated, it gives CAWSRGTTYEQYF.

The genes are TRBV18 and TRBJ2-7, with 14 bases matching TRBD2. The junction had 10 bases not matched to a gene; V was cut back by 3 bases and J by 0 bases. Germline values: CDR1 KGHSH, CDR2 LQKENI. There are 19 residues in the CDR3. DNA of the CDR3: TGTGCCAGCTCACCGCTTGGACTAGCGGGAGGCCGTAGCTCCTACGAGCAGTACTTC. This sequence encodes CASSPLGLAGGRSSYEQYF.

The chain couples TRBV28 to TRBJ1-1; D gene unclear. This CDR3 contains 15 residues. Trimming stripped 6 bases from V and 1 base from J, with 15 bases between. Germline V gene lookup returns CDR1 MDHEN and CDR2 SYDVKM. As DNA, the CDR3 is TGTGCCAGCAGGCCTCTCGGCCGGCAGAACACTGAAGCTTTCTTT. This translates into CASRPLGRQNTEAFF.

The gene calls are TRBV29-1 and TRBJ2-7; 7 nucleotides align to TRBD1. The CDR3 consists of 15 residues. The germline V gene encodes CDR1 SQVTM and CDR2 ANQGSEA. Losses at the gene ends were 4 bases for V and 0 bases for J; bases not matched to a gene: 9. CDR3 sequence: CSVGRQGLGSYEQYF. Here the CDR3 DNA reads TGCAGCGTTGGTCGACAGGGATTGGGCTCCTACGAGCAGTACTTC.

CDR3 DNA sequence: TGTGCCAGCAGTTATCACAGGGGGCGGGACACTGAAGCTTTCTTT. It yields the protein CASSYHRGRDTEAFF. This rearrangement joins TRBV6-5 to TRBJ1-1; 9 bases align to TRBD1. V gave up 3 bases and J gave up 3 bases; unmatched junction bases: 5. This CDR3 contains 15 residues. The germline V gene has CDR1 MNHEY and CDR2 SVGAGI.

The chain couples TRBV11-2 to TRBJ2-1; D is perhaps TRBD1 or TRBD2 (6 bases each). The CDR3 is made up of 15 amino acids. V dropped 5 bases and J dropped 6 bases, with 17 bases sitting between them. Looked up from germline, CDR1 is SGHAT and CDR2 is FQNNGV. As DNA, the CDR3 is TGTGCCAGCAGCCAAGGGGGGAGGTTCGTCAATGAGCAGTTCTTC. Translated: CASSQGGRFVNEQFF.

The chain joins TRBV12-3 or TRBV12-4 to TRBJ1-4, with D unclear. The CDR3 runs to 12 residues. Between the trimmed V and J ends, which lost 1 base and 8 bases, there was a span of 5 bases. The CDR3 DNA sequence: TGTGCCAGCAGTTTAGAAAGGGAAAAACTGTTTTTT. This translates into CASSLEREKLFF.

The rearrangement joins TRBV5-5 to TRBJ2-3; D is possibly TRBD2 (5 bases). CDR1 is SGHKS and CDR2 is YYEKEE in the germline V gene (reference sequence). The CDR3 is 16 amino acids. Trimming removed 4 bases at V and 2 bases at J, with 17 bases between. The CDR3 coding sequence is TGTGCCAGCAGCCTCCCAAGCGGAAGCTACACAGATACGCAGTATTTT. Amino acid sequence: CASSLPSGSYTDTQYF.

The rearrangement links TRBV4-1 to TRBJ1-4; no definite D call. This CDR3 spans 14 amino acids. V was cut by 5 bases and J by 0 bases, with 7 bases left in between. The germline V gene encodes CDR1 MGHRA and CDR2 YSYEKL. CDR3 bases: TGCGCCAGCAGCACGGCCGCAACTAATGAAAAACTGTTTTTT. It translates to CASSTAATNEKLFF.